This TCR beta chain was recovered during a study of T cells in Graves' hyperthyroidism and ophthalmopathy. It was considered stable Graves' hyperthyroidism when ophthalmopathy did not progress within 18 months. The CDR3 spans 13 residues. V lost 7 bases to trimming and J lost 0 bases, with 8 bases between them. RNA transcripts provided the source from which TCR beta CDR3 regions were amplified. First-round RT-PCR of the TCR CDR3 relied on the HTBI primer set. TCRdb re-derived calls from the multiplex PCR reads in MiXCR, one entry per CDR3 protein. The profile shows hundreds of thousands of distinct CDR3 sequences, about 14% of them singletons.

The source material was blood. The clonotype was recovered from a woman aged 18-30 years with Graves' hyperthyroidism. This chain joins TRBV12-3 or TRBV12-4 and TRBJ2-3; D uncertain. CDR3 DNA: TGTGCCAGCAATCCCTCTAGCACAGATACGCAGTATTTT. It specifies CASNPSSTDTQYF.